This passage covers 23 T cell receptor beta chains from one sample sequenced in a study of cytomegalovirus exposure and HLA in healthy donors. The data were produced by immunoSEQ multiplex PCR, yet TCRdb's version contains in-frame clones alone and is incomplete. In the table there are roughly 310,000 clones, around 90% of which are singletons. Material: PBMCs. All receptors come from a man aged 25-40 years in good health and CMV-seronegative.

This chain connects TRBV11-3 to TRBJ2-2; D is unresolved. This CDR3 comprises 15 residues. Trimming pared 3 bases from V and 5 bases from J, leaving 13 bases between. Germline V lookup: CDR1 SGHNT, CDR2 YENEEA. CDR3 nucleotides: TGTGCCAGCAGCTTTTCGGGTCCCCAGACCGGGGAGCTGTTTTTT. Amino acids: CASSFSGPQTGELFF.

CDR3 protein: CASSPYAGQQFF. The CDR3 DNA reads as TGTGCCAGCAGCCCGTACGCGGGTCAGCAGTTCTTC. The rearrangement joins TRBV7-9 to TRBJ2-1, with a tentative D call TRBD2 (5 bases). Germline V gene sequence: CDR1 SEHNR, CDR2 FQNEAQ (reference sequence). V was trimmed by 5 bases and J by 11 bases, leaving 13 bases between them. The CDR3 covers 12 residues.

This clone was recorded once. This chain joins TRBV5-1 and TRBJ2-5, with 9 bases fitting TRBD2. The CDR3 is made up of 16 amino acids. The germline V gene has CDR1 SGHRS and CDR2 YFSETQ. The V segment lost 1 base and the J segment 4 bases; nucleotides outside the gene matches: 8. CDR3 nucleotides: TGCGCCAGCAGCTTGAATCTAGCGGGGCGAGGAGAGACCCAGTACTTC. Translating gives CASSLNLAGRGETQYF.

This clone was picked up a small number of times. This chain links TRBV6-1 with TRBJ1-5; 8 nucleotides line up with TRBD1. Trimming cost V 2 bases and J 3 bases; bases outside gene matches: 9. The CDR3 loop spans 17 amino acids. From germline, CDR1 is MNHNS and CDR2 SASEGT. CDR3 sequence reads: CASSESTVTGANQPQHF. CDR3 nucleotide sequence: TGTGCCAGCAGTGAAAGCACAGTGACAGGGGCCAATCAGCCCCAGCATTTT.

The chain recombines TRBV7-2 with TRBJ1-2; TRBD1 matches at 9 bases. The length of the CDR3 is 14 residues. V lost 5 bases, J lost 5 bases, and 6 bases stayed unmatched. CDR1 SGHTA and CDR2 FQGNSA come from the germline V gene. In DNA form, the CDR3 reads TGTGCCAGCAGCGCCGGGACAGGGCGGTATGGCTACACCTTC. It yields the protein CASSAGTGRYGYTF.

This clone was observed a few times. The V call is TRBV11-2, the J call TRBJ1-1; a possible D gene is TRBD1 (5 bases). V shed 8 bases and J shed 7 bases, with 11 bases lying between them. The CDR3 runs to 11 residues. Germline-derived CDR1 and CDR2 are SGHAT and FQNNGV. CDR3 residues: CASRAGLEAFF. The DNA for the CDR3 is TGTGCCAGCCGCGCAGGGCTTGAAGCTTTCTTT.

The chain has TRBV5-3 and TRBJ2-1; 10 bases align to TRBD2. TRBV5-3 is designated an ORF whose function remains uncertain. The V and J ends lost 0 bases and 1 base, in that order; junction bases with no gene match: 16. CDR3 size: 21 residues. The CDR3 DNA follows: TGTGCCAGAAGCTTGGGAACTGGGCTAGCGGGGGCCTTCCAGTCCTACAATGAGCAGTTCTTC. This encodes CARSLGTGLAGAFQSYNEQFF.

The chain couples TRBV15 to TRBJ2-2, with D unclear. Germline V gene sequence: CDR1 LNHNV, CDR2 YYDKDF (reference sequence). The CDR3 consists of 14 residues. The V end was cut by 4 bases, the J end by 3 bases, with 9 bases between. The CDR3 sequence is CATSKFRYTGELFF. The CDR3 DNA is TGTGCCACCAGCAAATTTAGATACACCGGGGAGCTGTTTTTT.

This chain uses TRBV4-3 with TRBJ2-1; TRBD1 matches 10 bases. Looked up from germline, CDR1 is LGHNA and CDR2 is YSLEER. The V and J ends lost 2 bases and 7 bases, in that order; junction bases with no gene match: 5. The CDR3 runs to 15 residues. The CDR3 DNA reads TGCGCCAGCAGCCAAACGACAGGGGGCAGGAATGAGCAGTTCTTC. It encodes CASSQTTGGRNEQFF.

V gene TRBV5-4 combines with J gene TRBJ2-1, with D tentatively TRBD1 (6 bases). The V gene lost 2 bases and the J gene lost 2 bases, with 8 bases spanning the gap. Germline lookup yields CDR1 SGHNT and CDR2 YYREEE (reference sequence). The CDR3 covers 14 residues. The CDR3 protein is CASSFPGAYNEQFF. The CDR3 bases are TGTGCCAGCAGCTTTCCAGGGGCCTACAATGAGCAGTTCTTC. Full variable domain (outside the CDR3, taken from reference TRBV5-4 and TRBJ2-1): ETGVTQSPTHLIKTRGQQVTLRCSSQSGHNTVSWYQQALGQGPQFIFQYYREEENGRGNFPPRFSGLQFPNYSSELNVNALELDDSALYLCASSFPGAYNEQFFGPGTRLTVL.

On this clone itself: Other DNA sequences in this sample translate to the same CDR3. This rearrangement joins TRBV6-6 to TRBJ1-5; the D gene is possibly TRBD1 (5 bases). Per the germline V gene, CDR1 is MNHNY and CDR2 is SVGAGI (reference sequence). The CDR3 has 15 amino acids. V was shortened by 0 bases and J by 0 bases, with 6 bases between the two germline ends. The DNA of the CDR3 is TGTGCCAGCAGTTACTCGGGGGGTAGCAATCAGCCCCAGCATTTT. Translating it yields CASSYSGGSNQPQHF.

The chain uses TRBV19 and TRBJ1-2; possibly TRBD1 for D (6 bases). Germline lookup yields CDR1 LNHDA and CDR2 SQIVND (reference sequence). This CDR3 has 13 residues. The V end was cut by 3 bases, the J end by 8 bases, with 13 bases between. The chain's CDR3 is CASSIRPGAGYTF. CDR3 bases: TGTGCCAGTAGTATCCGGCCAGGGGCGGGCTACACCTTC.

The V gene is TRBV7-2, the J gene TRBJ1-2; D might be TRBD1 (6 bases). The CDR3 is 14 amino acids. Per germline, CDR1 SGHTA and CDR2 FQGNSA. Between the trimmed V and J ends, which lost 5 bases and 1 base, there was a span of 11 bases. CDR3: CASSLQGINYGYTF. CDR3 nucleotide sequence: TGTGCCAGCAGCCTACAGGGTATTAACTATGGCTACACCTTC.

The genes are TRBV29-1 and TRBJ2-5; maybe TRBD2 (5 bases). Germline V gene sequence: CDR1 SQVTM, CDR2 ANQGSEA. The CDR3 covers 12 residues. Trimming removed 3 bases at V and 7 bases at J, with 12 bases between. CDR3 region: CSVDTGSGTQYF. The CDR3 DNA follows: TGCAGCGTTGATACGGGATCCGGGACCCAGTACTTC.

In DNA, the CDR3 is TGTGCCAGTAGCCTACAGATCGGGGAGCTGTTTTTT. This codes for CASSLQIGELFF. The rearrangement uses TRBV19 and TRBJ2-2; D remains unclear. The CDR3 runs 12 residues. The V gene's germline CDR1 is LNHDA and CDR2 SQIVND (reference sequence). V was clipped by 6 bases and J by 7 bases, with 9 bases between them.

This clone came up once. This chain links TRBV7-2 with TRBJ1-2; no clear D gene. V lost 6 bases and J 4 bases, leaving 12 bases between the germline ends. CDR3 length equals 13 residues. Germline V gene sequence: CDR1 SGHTA, CDR2 FQGNSA. The CDR3 region is CASRVASFYGYTF. The CDR3 nucleotides read TGTGCCAGCAGGGTGGCCTCGTTCTATGGCTACACCTTC.

This clone was counted once. The J gene is TRBJ2-7, the V gene TRBV19; TRBD1 matches at 10 bases. CDR3 size: 15 residues. V gave up 3 bases and J gave up 4 bases; unmatched junction bases: 6. Germline V CDR1 and CDR2: LNHDA, SQIVND (reference sequence). The CDR3 nucleotides read TGTGCCAGTAGTATTCGACAGGGGGCGCGATACGAGCAGTACTTC. The encoded protein is CASSIRQGARYEQYF.

This chain connects TRBV6-6 to TRBJ1-5, with D possibly TRBD1 on 5 matching bases. Between the trimmed V and J ends, which lost 6 bases and 3 bases, there was a span of 6 bases. Germline V CDR1 and CDR2: MNHNY, SVGAGI (reference sequence). The CDR3 runs to 12 residues. In nucleotides, the CDR3 is TGTGCCAGCAGGACAGACAATCAGCCCCAGCATTTT. Amino acid sequence: CASRTDNQPQHF.

Ten or more counts support this clone. CDR3 amino acids: CASGSQGAGSPLHF. The CDR3 DNA reads as TGTGCTAGTGGTTCACAGGGGGCAGGATCACCCCTCCACTTT. This sequence joins TRBV12-5 and TRBJ1-6; 9 bases match TRBD1. Germline V gene sequence: CDR1 LGHNT, CDR2 FRNRAP. This CDR3 spans 14 amino acids. Trimming at V came to 4 bases and at J to 10 bases, leaving 5 bases not matched to a gene.

Only one count was recorded for this clone. The CDR3 DNA is TGTGCCAGCAGCCAAGACTTTGGCTCCAGCTCCTACAATGAGCAGTTCTTC. Translating it yields CASSQDFGSSSYNEQFF. The V gene is TRBV4-2, the J gene TRBJ2-1; D ambiguous. The V and J ends lost 0 bases and 0 bases respectively, with 12 bases between them. Germline CDR1 and CDR2: LGHNA and YNFKEQ. There are 17 residues in the CDR3.

This clone was recorded once. The chain joins TRBV27 to TRBJ2-3, with TRBD2 identical over 13 bases. Trimming at V came to 9 bases and at J to 4 bases, leaving 7 bases not matched to a gene. Germline V lookup: CDR1 MNHEY, CDR2 SMNVEV (reference sequence). The CDR3 runs 15 residues. CDR3 nucleotide sequence: TGTGCCAGTAAACTAGCGGGGGGGGCAGCAGATACGCAGTATTTT. This codes for CASKLAGGAADTQYF.

The V and J genes are TRBV9 and TRBJ2-5, with 7 bases identical to TRBD1. The length of the CDR3 is 14 residues. The germline CDR1 and CDR2 sequences are SGDLS and YYNGEE. The V and J ends lost 0 bases and 4 bases, in that order; junction bases with no gene match: 3. CDR3 amino acids: CASSVEGAGETQYF. The CDR3 DNA sequence: TGTGCCAGCAGCGTAGAGGGGGCGGGAGAGACCCAGTACTTC. Using reference TRBV9 and TRBJ2-5 for the parts outside the CDR3, the full variable domain is DSGVTQTPKHLITATGQRVTLRCSPRSGDLSVYWYQQSLDQGLQFLIQYYNGEERAKGNILERFSAQQFPDLHSELNLSSLELGDSALYFCASSVEGAGETQYFGPGTRLLVL.

This chain uses TRBV19 with TRBJ1-2; D call uncertain. Germline CDR1 and CDR2: LNHDA and SQIVND (reference sequence). There are 15 residues in the CDR3. V was trimmed by 7 bases and J by 7 bases, leaving 22 bases between them. CDR3 sequence reads: CASTPTVESGSGYTF. CDR3 coding DNA: TGTGCCAGTACCCCAACTGTGGAGTCGGGATCTGGCTACACCTTC.